The TCR beta chain described here comes from a study of T-cell reconstitution after alpha-beta-depleted transplantation in children. As it was prepared, the TCRbeta library received unique molecular identifiers. From the PCR reads, TCRdb called clonotypes with MiXCR, one entry per CDR3 protein. This sample has about 400,000 distinct CDR3 sequences, with roughly 21% found just once. This CDR3 region has 18 residues. Between the trimmed V and J ends, which lost 3 bases and 1 base, there was a span of 19 bases. Germline V gene lookup returns CDR1 DFQATT and CDR2 SNEGSKA (reference sequence). This clonotype was found a few times.

The sequence was obtained from a human donor who donated a stem cell graft to a child with acute myeloid leukemia. This material consisted of PBMCs from the stem cell graft donor, taken from the stem cell graft. The chain joins TRBV20-1 to TRBJ2-6, with D perhaps assigned TRBD1 or TRBD2 (5 bases each). The CDR3: CSASPGSAVWSGANVLTF. CDR3 nucleotide sequence: TGCAGTGCTAGTCCAGGGAGTGCCGTCTGGTCTGGGGCCAACGTCCTGACTTTC.